This T cell receptor (beta chain) was documented in a study of T cell responses to AZD1222 COVID-19 vaccine. Study results and limitations: Females outnumbered males among donors, who were mostly white British; clonal diversity was possibly underestimated. Reportedly, nearly half of unique spike TCRs recognized epitopes outside B.1.351/B.1.1.7 mutations. At baseline, seropositivity was found in only a handful of AZD1222 recipients.

Note on this clone: Its target is unknown.

Generated by immunoSEQ multiplex PCR, the TCRdb table keeps only in-frame clones and is missing some. The sample has 110,000 or so clones, over 75% seen once; the top ten hold just under 9.5%. Germline trimming cut 4 bases from V and 3 bases from J; bases unmatched to any gene: 9. Looked up from germline, CDR1 is SQVTM and CDR2 is ANQGSEA. The length of the CDR3 is 15 residues. The source material was peripheral blood, sampled on day 0 of AZD1222 vaccination. The TCR sequence derives from an adult in good health. The chain couples TRBV29-1 to TRBJ2-7; 10 nucleotides match TRBD1. In nucleotides, the CDR3 is TGCAGCGTTGCAGGAGACAGGGGGCGCTTCTACGAGCAGTACTTC. Encoded protein: CSVAGDRGRFYEQYF.